The source of this T cell receptor beta chain is a study of cytomegalovirus exposure and HLA in healthy donors. The PCR had 60 Vbeta and 13 Jbeta primers. The table came from immunoSEQ multiplex PCR; TCRdb's copy has only in-frame clones and leaves some out. The sample has 130,000 or so clones, roughly 82% seen once. V was trimmed by 5 bases and J by 1 base, leaving 8 bases between them. From germline, CDR1 is LNHDA and CDR2 SQIVND (reference sequence). The CDR3 runs to 13 residues. The material sequenced was PBMCs. The V call is TRBV19, the J call TRBJ1-2; D is perhaps TRBD1 (6 bases). This sequence originates from a male donor in good health and CMV-seropositive. CDR3 region: CASSPDSNYGYTF. The CDR3 nucleotides read TGTGCCAGTAGTCCGGACAGTAACTATGGCTACACCTTC.